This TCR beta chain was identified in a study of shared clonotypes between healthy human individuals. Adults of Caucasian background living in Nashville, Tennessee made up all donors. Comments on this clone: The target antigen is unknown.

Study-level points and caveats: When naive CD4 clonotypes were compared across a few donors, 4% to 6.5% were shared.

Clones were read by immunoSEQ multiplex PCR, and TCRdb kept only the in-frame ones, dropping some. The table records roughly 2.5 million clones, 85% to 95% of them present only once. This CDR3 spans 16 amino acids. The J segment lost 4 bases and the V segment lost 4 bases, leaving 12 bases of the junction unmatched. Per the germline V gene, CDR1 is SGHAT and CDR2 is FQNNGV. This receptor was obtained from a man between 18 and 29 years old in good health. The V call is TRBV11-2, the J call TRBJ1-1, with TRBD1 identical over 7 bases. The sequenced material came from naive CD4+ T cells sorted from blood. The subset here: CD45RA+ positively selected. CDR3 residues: CASSSSQGLRGTEAFF. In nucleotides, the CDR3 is TGTGCCAGCAGCTCCTCACAGGGGTTAAGAGGCACTGAAGCTTTCTTT. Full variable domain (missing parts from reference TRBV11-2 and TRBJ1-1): EAGVAQSPRYKIIEKRQSVAFWCNPISGHATLYWYQQILGQGPKLLIQFQNNGVVDDSQLPKDRFSAERLKGVDSTLKIQPAKLEDSAVYLCASSSSQGLRGTEAFFGQGTRLTVV.